These 10 T cell receptor beta chains came from one sample sequenced in a study of Graves' ophthalmopathy and Graves' hyperthyroidism. CDR3 regions of TCR beta were amplified from RNA transcripts. RT-PCR in the first round used HTBI primers; a second-round multiplex PCR followed. TCRdb redid the calling of the multiplex PCR reads with MiXCR, one entry per CDR3 protein. The data contain about 620,000 distinct CDR3 sequences, about 24% of them seen just once; the ten biggest clones take up roughly 7.4%. Sequenced sample: peripheral blood. These receptors were collected from a young woman with stable Graves' hyperthyroidism. Some clones in this sample may be carry-over from other donors' samples.

This chain uses TRBV12-3 or TRBV12-4 with TRBJ1-5; D is unresolved. The V gene lost 3 bases and the J gene lost 7 bases, with 16 bases spanning the gap. There are 15 residues in the CDR3. CDR3 loop: CASSFGLRVGQPQHF. The CDR3 region has the DNA TGTGCCAGCAGTTTTGGGCTAAGGGTTGGACAGCCCCAGCATTTT.

This clonotype showed up just once. This chain connects TRBV6-1 to TRBJ1-5, with 10 positions matching TRBD1. Trimming cost V 10 bases and J 7 bases; bases outside gene matches: 10. The CDR3 sequence is 14 residues long. Germline assignment: CDR1 MNHNS and CDR2 SASEGT. In nucleotides, the CDR3 is TGTGCCATCAATCGACAGGGGGCAAAACAGCCCCAGCATTTT. Its translation is CAINRQGAKQPQHF.

This clonotype was detected many times. The chain links TRBV20-1 to TRBJ2-5; TRBD2 matches at 10 bases. This CDR3 region has 15 residues. CDR1 and CDR2 from the germline V gene are DFQATT and SNEGSKA (reference sequence). V was pared by 4 bases and J by 5 bases, with 10 bases of the junction left unmatched. CDR3 in DNA: TGCAGTGCTAAACTCAGCGGGAGGGCCGGGGAGACCCAGTACTTC. It encodes CSAKLSGRAGETQYF.

In its sample, this clonotype was seen many times. A junction end diverges from the germline sequence, so it may reflect a read error. The chain links TRBV6-5 to TRBJ2-7; D ambiguous. The germline V gene encodes CDR1 MNHEY and CDR2 SVGAGI. This CDR3 spans 16 amino acids. This CDR3 is CASSYSSPATRTEEYF. The CDR3 bases are TGTGCCAGCAGTTACTCGAGCCCAGCGACCCGAACCGAGGAGTACTTC.

Only a few counts were recorded for this clonotype. This chain connects TRBV9 to TRBJ1-1; 8 bases line up with TRBD1. J lost 4 bases, V lost 3 bases, and 5 bases had no gene match. The CDR3 has 14 amino acids. Germline loops: CDR1 SGDLS, CDR2 YYNGEE. For the CDR3, the DNA is TGTGCCAGCAGCGCACAGGGGGTTGGCACTGAAGCTTTCTTT. It yields the protein CASSAQGVGTEAFF.

Concerning this clonotype: An end of the junction differs from the germline gene, which may be a read error. The CDR3 sequence is CSATPIRQGRSYGDTF. CDR3 DNA sequence: TGCAGTGCTACTCCTATACGACAGGGACGTTCCTATGGCGACACCTTC. The V call is TRBV20-1, the J call TRBJ1-2, with 7 nucleotides matching TRBD1. Looked up from germline, CDR1 is DFQATT and CDR2 is SNEGSKA (reference sequence). CDR3 length: 16 residues.

The table lists this clonotype with many counts. A read error is likely, as this CDR3 ends without the conserved phenylalanine or tryptophan. The V and J genes are TRBV6-1 and TRBJ1-1; possibly TRBD1 for D (6 bases). Germline V lookup: CDR1 MNHNS, CDR2 SASEGT. With 9 bases removed from V and 6 bases from J, the gap between germline ends came to 11 bases. The CDR3 consists of 11 residues. CDR3 DNA: TGTGCCAGTTCACAGGGCGCTGAAGCTTTCCTT. This encodes CASSQGAEAFL.

This clonotype has ten or more counts. This sequence joins TRBV5-4 and TRBJ2-3; D perhaps matches TRBD2 (6 bases). Looked up from germline, CDR1 is SGHNT and CDR2 is YYREEE (reference sequence). Trimming pared 7 bases from V and 3 bases from J, leaving 18 bases between. This CDR3 contains 15 residues. CDR3 loop: CASRAGGVVTDTQYF. The CDR3 DNA is TGTGCCAGCCGTGCTGGCGGGGTGGTAACAGATACGCAGTATTTT.

The table lists this clonotype with many counts. The gene calls are TRBV7-2 and TRBJ1-1; D remains ambiguous. V was pared by 3 bases and J by 0 bases, with 11 bases between. Germline values: CDR1 SGHTA, CDR2 FQGNSA. CDR3 length: 15 amino acids. The CDR3 loop is CASSFAVWVNTEAFF. The CDR3 nucleotides are TGTGCCAGCAGCTTCGCAGTGTGGGTGAACACTGAAGCTTTCTTT. The full variable domain, in which reference TRBV7-2 and TRBJ1-1 provide the parts outside the CDR3, is GAGVSQSPSNKVTEKGKDVELRCDPISGHTALYWYRQSLGQGLEFLIYFQGNSAPDKSGLPSDRFSAERTGGSVSTLTIQRTQQEDSAVYLCASSFAVWVNTEAFFGQGTRLTVV.

The table lists this clonotype with a few counts. The CDR3 ends on some other residue instead of the conserved phenylalanine or tryptophan, so this is likely a read error. The V call is TRBV20-1, the J call TRBJ1-1, with D possibly matching TRBD1 (5 bases). The length of the CDR3 is 15 residues. Between the trimmed V and J ends, which lost 1 base and 0 bases, there was a span of 12 bases. Germline CDR1 and CDR2: DFQATT and SNEGSKA (reference sequence). In DNA, the CDR3 is TGCAGTGCTAGAGCCGGGGGACGGTTGAACACTGAAGCTTTCTCT. Encoded protein: CSARAGGRLNTEAFS.